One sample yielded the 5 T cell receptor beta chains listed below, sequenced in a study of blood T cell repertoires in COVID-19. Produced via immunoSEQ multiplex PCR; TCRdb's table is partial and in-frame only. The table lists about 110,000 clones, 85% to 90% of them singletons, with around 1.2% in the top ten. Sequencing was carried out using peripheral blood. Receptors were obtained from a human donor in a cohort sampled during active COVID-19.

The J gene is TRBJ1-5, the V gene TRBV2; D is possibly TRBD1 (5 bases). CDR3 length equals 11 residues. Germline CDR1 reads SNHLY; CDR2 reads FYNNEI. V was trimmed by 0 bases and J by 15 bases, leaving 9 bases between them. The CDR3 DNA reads TGTGCCAGCAGTGAAGCAACAGGCACGCATTTT. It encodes CASSEATGTHF. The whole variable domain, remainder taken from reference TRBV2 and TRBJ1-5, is EPEVTQTPSHQVTQMGQEVILRCVPISNHLYFYWYRQILGQKVEFLVSFYNNEISEKSEIFDDQFSVERPDGSNFTLKIRSTKLEDSAMYFCASSEATGTHFGDGTRLSIL.

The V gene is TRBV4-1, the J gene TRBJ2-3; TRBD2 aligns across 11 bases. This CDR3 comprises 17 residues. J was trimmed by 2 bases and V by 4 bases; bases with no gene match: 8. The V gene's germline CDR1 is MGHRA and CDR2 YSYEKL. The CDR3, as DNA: TGCGCCAGCAGCCGATCCGGGACTAGCGGATCCACAGATACGCAGTATTTT. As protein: CASSRSGTSGSTDTQYF.

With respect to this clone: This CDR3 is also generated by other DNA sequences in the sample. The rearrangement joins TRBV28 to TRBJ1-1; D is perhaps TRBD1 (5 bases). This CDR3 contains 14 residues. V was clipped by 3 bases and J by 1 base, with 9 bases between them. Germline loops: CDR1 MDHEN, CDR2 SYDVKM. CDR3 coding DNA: TGTGCCAGCAGTTTTTTGCAGGGGAACACTGAAGCTTTCTTT. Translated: CASSFLQGNTEAFF.

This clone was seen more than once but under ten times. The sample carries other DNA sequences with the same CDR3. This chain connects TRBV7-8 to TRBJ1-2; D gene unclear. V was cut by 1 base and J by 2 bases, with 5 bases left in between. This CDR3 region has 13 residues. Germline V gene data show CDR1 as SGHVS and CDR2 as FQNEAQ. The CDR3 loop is CASSLGGNYGYTF. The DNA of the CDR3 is TGTGCCAGCAGCTTAGGAGGAAACTATGGCTACACCTTC. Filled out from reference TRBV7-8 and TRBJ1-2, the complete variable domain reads GAGVSQSPRYKVAKRGQDVALRCDPISGHVSLFWYQQALGQGPEFLTYFQNEAQLDKSGLPSDRFFAERPEGSVSTLKIQRTQQEDSAVYLCASSLGGNYGYTFGSGTRLTVV.

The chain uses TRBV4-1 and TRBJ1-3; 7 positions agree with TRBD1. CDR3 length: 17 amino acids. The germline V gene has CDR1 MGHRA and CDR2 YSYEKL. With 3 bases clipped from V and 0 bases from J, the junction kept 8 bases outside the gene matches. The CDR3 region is CASSQTGTVGSGNTIYF. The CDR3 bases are TGCGCCAGCAGCCAGACGGGGACAGTCGGCTCTGGAAACACCATATATTTT.